The 16 T cell receptor beta chains reported below all come from one sample, sequenced in a study of T cell responses to AZD1222 COVID-19 vaccine. Repertoires were generated with immunoSEQ multiplex PCR, while TCRdb's copy carries only in-frame clones and drops some. The profile shows more than 90,000 clones, 88% of them singletons. The sequencing here drew on peripheral blood, taken 28 days after the second AZD1222 dose. Receptor source: an adult who received the AZD1222 COVID-19 vaccine.

The gene calls are TRBV19 and TRBJ1-5, with D possibly matching TRBD1 (6 bases). The germline gives CDR1 LNHDA, CDR2 SQIVND (reference sequence). The CDR3 is 17 amino acids. V dropped 6 bases and J dropped 1 base, with 19 bases sitting between them. The CDR3 DNA sequence: TGTGCCAGTAGCGCCCCCGGGGGCAGGGTGAGCAATCAGCCCCAGCATTTT. Amino acids: CASSAPGGRVSNQPQHF.

The J gene is TRBJ1-5, the V gene TRBV10-3; D is possibly TRBD1 (5 bases). This CDR3 contains 15 residues. Germline values: CDR1 ENHRY, CDR2 SYGVKD. Trimming stripped 0 bases from V and 5 bases from J, with 11 bases between. This CDR3 is CAISESRGGDQPQHF. The CDR3 coding sequence is TGTGCCATCAGTGAGTCGCGGGGGGGGGATCAGCCCCAGCATTTT.

On this clone: The sample carries other DNA sequences with the same CDR3. The chain uses TRBV3-1 (or the pseudogene TRBV3-2) and TRBJ2-3; D gene unclear. The CDR3 runs 13 residues. Germline assignment: CDR1 LGHDT and CDR2 YNNKEL (reference sequence). Between the trimmed V and J ends, which lost 4 bases and 0 bases, there was a span of 5 bases. As DNA, the CDR3 is TGTGCCAGCAGCCTCGGTAGCACAGATACGCAGTATTTT. This translates into CASSLGSTDTQYF.

J is TRBJ2-7 and V is TRBV27; 8 positions match TRBD2. Looked up from germline, CDR1 is MNHEY and CDR2 is SMNVEV (reference sequence). This CDR3 region has 13 residues. The V and J ends lost 3 bases and 13 bases, in that order; junction bases with no gene match: 11. CDR3 nucleotide sequence: TGTGCCAGCAGTTTTGAGTGGCTAGCGGGCCTTTACTTC. It specifies CASSFEWLAGLYF.

The chain uses TRBV19 and TRBJ2-7; 9 bases agree with TRBD2. The trim removed 8 bases at V and 4 bases at J, leaving 6 bases unmatched. The length of the CDR3 is 13 residues. Germline V gene data show CDR1 as LNHDA and CDR2 as SQIVND (reference sequence). Here the CDR3 reads CASGPSGKYEQYF. In DNA, the CDR3 is TGTGCCAGTGGCCCTAGCGGGAAGTACGAGCAGTACTTC.

The gene calls are TRBV2 and TRBJ2-1, with 7 bases aligning to TRBD2. This CDR3 spans 15 amino acids. Per germline, CDR1 SNHLY and CDR2 FYNNEI. Trimming cost V 6 bases and J 1 base; bases outside gene matches: 6. CDR3 sequence: CASRRGGSSYNEQFF. The CDR3 nucleotides read TGTGCCAGCAGACGCGGCGGGAGTTCCTACAATGAGCAGTTCTTC.

The V gene is TRBV5-1, the J gene TRBJ1-2; no clear D gene. CDR3 length equals 16 residues. V shed 0 bases and J shed 0 bases, with 12 bases lying between them. Germline CDR1 and CDR2: SGHRS and YFSETQ. Here the CDR3 reads CASSLVAGPANYGYTF. CDR3 DNA: TGCGCCAGCAGCTTGGTGGCAGGCCCAGCTAACTATGGCTACACCTTC.

The CDR3 DNA reads TGTGCCAGCAGCCAAGATATAGCGGACAGGGGCTACAATGAGCAGTTCTTC. The encoded protein is CASSQDIADRGYNEQFF. The rearrangement joins TRBV4-2 to TRBJ2-1; 9 bases fit TRBD1. CDR1 LGHNA and CDR2 YNFKEQ come from the germline V gene. J gave up 3 bases and V 0 bases, and 6 bases lay outside the gene matches. This CDR3 is built from 17 residues.

The V call is TRBV27, the J call TRBJ1-1; D might be TRBD1 (6 bases). CDR1 is MNHEY, CDR2 SMNVEV, per germline (reference sequence). This CDR3 spans 14 amino acids. Trimming removed 3 bases at V and 6 bases at J, with 14 bases between. The CDR3 nucleotides are TGTGCCAGCAGTTTTGTGGGGGCCAGGGCTGAAGCTTTCTTT. Its protein product is CASSFVGARAEAFF.

The chain couples TRBV9 to TRBJ2-5; weak D call: TRBD2 (5 bases). The germline V gene has CDR1 SGDLS and CDR2 YYNGEE. V was pared by 3 bases and J by 5 bases, with 5 bases between. CDR3 length equals 11 residues. The CDR3 bases are TGTGCCAGCAGCGCGGGGGAGACCCAGTACTTC. It is translated as CASSAGETQYF. Variable domain in full (rest from reference TRBV9 and TRBJ2-5): DSGVTQTPKHLITATGQRVTLRCSPRSGDLSVYWYQQSLDQGLQFLIQYYNGEERAKGNILERFSAQQFPDLHSELNLSSLELGDSALYFCASSAGETQYFGPGTRLLVL.

The DNA of the CDR3 is TGTGCCAGCATTAGACAGGACCCAAACACCGGGGAGCTGTTTTTT. It translates to CASIRQDPNTGELFF. The V call is TRBV6-5, the J call TRBJ2-2; maybe TRBD1 (6 bases). Trimming cost V 7 bases and J 2 bases, with 14 bases left between them. The CDR3 runs to 15 residues. Germline lookup yields CDR1 MNHEY and CDR2 SVGAGI.

CDR3 sequence (DNA): TGTGCCATCAGTGAGCCAGGGTCTCCCGAGGACAACGTCCTGACTTTC. It specifies CAISEPGSPEDNVLTF. The chain couples TRBV10-3 to TRBJ2-6; D might be TRBD1 (5 bases). The V and J ends lost 2 bases and 9 bases respectively, with 17 bases between them. CDR1 is ENHRY and CDR2 is SYGVKD in the germline V gene. The CDR3 contains 16 residues.

V is TRBV12-3 or TRBV12-4 and J is TRBJ2-1; D call uncertain. The CDR3 contains 10 residues. Trimming pared 5 bases from V and 9 bases from J, leaving 5 bases between. CDR3 DNA sequence: TGTGCCAGCAGTAGTGGTGAGCAGTTCTTC. It codes for CASSSGEQFF.

This clone was picked up one time. The V gene is TRBV28, the J gene TRBJ1-2; D perhaps matches TRBD1 (5 bases). V lost 3 bases to trimming and J lost 4 bases, with 15 bases between them. Looked up from germline, CDR1 is MDHEN and CDR2 is SYDVKM. CDR3 length equals 15 residues. This chain's CDR3 is CASSLVSGRGYGYTF. DNA for the CDR3: TGTGCCAGCAGTTTGGTCTCAGGGAGGGGCTATGGCTACACCTTC.

For the CDR3, the DNA is TGTGCCAGCAGCCCGTGGGCAGCCCGGCCAGATACGCAGTATTTT. Translation gives CASSPWAARPDTQYF. The J gene is TRBJ2-3, the V gene TRBV7-2; no clear D gene. CDR3 size: 15 residues. Germline values: CDR1 SGHTA, CDR2 FQGNSA. Trimming took 5 bases from V and 4 from J, leaving 16 bases between them.

The chain carries TRBV11-2 and TRBJ2-1; 8 bases agree with TRBD2. This CDR3 has 18 residues. Germline assignment: CDR1 SGHAT and CDR2 FQNNGV. The trim removed 5 bases at V and 5 bases at J, leaving 17 bases unmatched. Written as DNA, the CDR3 is TGTGCCAGCAGCCCCGGAGGGGGTCCGGGAGGGAACAACAATGAGCAGTTCTTC. It codes for CASSPGGGPGGNNNEQFF.